This TCR beta chain originates from a study of tumor-infiltrating lymphocytes in oesophageal squamous cell carcinoma. TCRdb used MiXCR to reprocess the PCR reads, holding one entry per CDR3 protein. The table records approximately 20,000 distinct CDR3 sequences, roughly two fifths of them present only once. This CDR3 has 14 amino acids. The germline V gene has CDR1 SGHVS and CDR2 FNYEAQ. The receptor's source is a male donor with esophageal squamous cell carcinoma. This sequence joins TRBV7-6 and TRBJ2-7, with D possibly matching TRBD2 (5 bases). The closer fit of TRBJ2-5 to the DNA end suggests the J call may be wrong. The sequenced sample consisted of esophageal tumor tissue. CDR3 region: CASSLGGVGETQYF. CDR3 in DNA: TGTGCCAGCAGCTTAGGGGGAGTAGGGGAGACCCAGTACTTC.